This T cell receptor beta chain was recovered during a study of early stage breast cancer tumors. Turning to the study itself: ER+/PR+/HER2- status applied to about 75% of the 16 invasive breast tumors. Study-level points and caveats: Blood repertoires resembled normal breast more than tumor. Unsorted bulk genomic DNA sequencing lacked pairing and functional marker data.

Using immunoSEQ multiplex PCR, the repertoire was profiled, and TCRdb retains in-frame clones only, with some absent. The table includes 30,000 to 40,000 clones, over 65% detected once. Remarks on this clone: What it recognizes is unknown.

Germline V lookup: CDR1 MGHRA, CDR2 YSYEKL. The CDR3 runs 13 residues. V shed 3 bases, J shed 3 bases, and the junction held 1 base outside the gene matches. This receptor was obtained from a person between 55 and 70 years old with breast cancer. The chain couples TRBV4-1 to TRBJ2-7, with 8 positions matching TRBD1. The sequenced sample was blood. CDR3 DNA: TGCGCCAGCAGCCAGGGGACAGGCTACGAGCAGTACTTC. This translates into CASSQGTGYEQYF.